The 4 T cell receptor beta chains in this list originate from one sample, sequenced in a study of T-cell reconstitution after alpha-beta-depleted transplantation in children. TCRbeta library construction was performed incorporating unique molecular identifiers. TCRdb processed the PCR reads anew with MiXCR; each CDR3 protein has one entry. The profile shows 350,000 to 500,000 distinct CDR3 sequences, approximately 41% of them singletons. This material consisted of PBMCs, taken before TCRalphabeta/CD19-depleted stem cell transplant. The receptors shown here come from a girl aged 2-9 years with aplastic anemia, due to receive a stem cell transplant.

V is TRBV7-9 and J is TRBJ2-3; D assignment may be TRBD1 or TRBD2 (5 bases each). The CDR3 loop spans 16 amino acids. CDR1 is SEHNR and CDR2 is FQNEAQ in the germline V gene (reference sequence). V lost 6 bases and J 4 bases, leaving 20 bases between the germline ends. The CDR3 protein is CASSLAGTEASDTQYF. CDR3 bases: TGTGCCAGCAGTTTGGCCGGGACGGAGGCATCAGATACGCAGTATTTT.

The J gene is TRBJ2-3, the V gene TRBV5-1; 9 nucleotides match TRBD1. V trimming: 7 bases; J trimming: 4 bases; junction bases outside the gene matches: 10. The CDR3 has 15 residues. Germline V lookup: CDR1 SGHRS, CDR2 YFSETQ. The chain's CDR3 is CASSSWTGAADTQYF. The CDR3 DNA follows: TGCGCCAGCTCATCCTGGACAGGGGCTGCAGATACGCAGTATTTT.

This clonotype occurred a few times. The chain links TRBV5-6 to TRBJ2-2; 8 bases line up with TRBD2. V lost 1 base to trimming and J lost 2 bases; unmatched junction nucleotides: 4. CDR3 size: 16 residues. Per germline, CDR1 SGHDT and CDR2 YYEEEE. The CDR3 DNA reads as TGTGCCAGCAGCTTGCTACTAGCGGCTAACACCGGGGAGCTGTTTTTT. It translates to CASSLLLAANTGELFF.

The sample holds many counts of this clonotype. CDR3 bases: TGTGCCAGCAGCGGGGCCCCATGGACAGGGGGATACTATGGCTACACCTTC. Amino acid sequence: CASSGAPWTGGYYGYTF. V gene TRBV9 combines with J gene TRBJ1-2; 10 bases agree with TRBD1. The CDR3 is 17 amino acids. V shed 3 bases and J 3 bases; nucleotides not matched to a gene: 11. Germline-derived CDR1 and CDR2 are SGDLS and YYNGEE.